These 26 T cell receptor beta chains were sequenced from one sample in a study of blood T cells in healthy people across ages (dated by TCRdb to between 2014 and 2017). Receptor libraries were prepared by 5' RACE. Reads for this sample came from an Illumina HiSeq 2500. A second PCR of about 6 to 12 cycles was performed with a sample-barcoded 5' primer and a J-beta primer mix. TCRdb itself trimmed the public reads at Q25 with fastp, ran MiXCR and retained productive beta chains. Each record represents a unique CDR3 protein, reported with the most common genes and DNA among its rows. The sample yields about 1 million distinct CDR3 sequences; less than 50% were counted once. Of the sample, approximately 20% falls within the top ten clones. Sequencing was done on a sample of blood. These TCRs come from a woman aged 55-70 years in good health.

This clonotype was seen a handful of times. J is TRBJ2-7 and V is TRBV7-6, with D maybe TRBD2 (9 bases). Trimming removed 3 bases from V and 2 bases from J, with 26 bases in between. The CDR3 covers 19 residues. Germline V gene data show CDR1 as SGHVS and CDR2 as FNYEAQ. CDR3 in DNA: TGTGCCAGCAGCTTGGACAGGGTGAGCCTAGCGGGAAGAACCTACGAGCAGTACTTC. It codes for CASSLDRVSLAGRTYEQYF.

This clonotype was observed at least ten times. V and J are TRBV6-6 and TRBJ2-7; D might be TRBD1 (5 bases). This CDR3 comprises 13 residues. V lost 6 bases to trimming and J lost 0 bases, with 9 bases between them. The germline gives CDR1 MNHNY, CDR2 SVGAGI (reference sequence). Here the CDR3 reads CASSRQSSYEQYF. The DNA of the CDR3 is TGTGCCAGCAGCCGACAGAGCTCCTACGAGCAGTACTTC.

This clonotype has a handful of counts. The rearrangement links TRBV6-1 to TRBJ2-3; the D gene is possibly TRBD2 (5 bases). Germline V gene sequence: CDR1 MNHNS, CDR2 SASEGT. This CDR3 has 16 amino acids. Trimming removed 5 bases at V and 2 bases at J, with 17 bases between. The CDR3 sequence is CASSPLTGSHTDTQYF. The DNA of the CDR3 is TGTGCCAGCAGTCCCCTGACGGGATCCCACACAGATACGCAGTATTTT.

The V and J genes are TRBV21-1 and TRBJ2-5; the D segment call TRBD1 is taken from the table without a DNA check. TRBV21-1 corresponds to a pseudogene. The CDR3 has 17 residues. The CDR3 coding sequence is TGTGCCAGCAGCACTCCCGGGGACAGGGGTGTCCAAGAGACCCAGTACTTC. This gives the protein CASSTPGDRGVQETQYF.

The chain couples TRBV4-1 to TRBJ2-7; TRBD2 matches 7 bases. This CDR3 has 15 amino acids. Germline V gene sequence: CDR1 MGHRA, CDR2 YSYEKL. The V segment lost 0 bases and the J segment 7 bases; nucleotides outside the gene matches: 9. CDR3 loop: CASSQDSGTDNEQYF. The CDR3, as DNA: TGCGCCAGCAGCCAAGACAGCGGGACCGACAATGAGCAGTACTTC.

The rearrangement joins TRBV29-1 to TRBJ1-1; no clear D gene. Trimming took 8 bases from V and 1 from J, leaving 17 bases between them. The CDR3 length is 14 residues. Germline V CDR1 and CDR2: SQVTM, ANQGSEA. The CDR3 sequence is CSFLLPPANTEAFF. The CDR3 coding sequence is TGCAGCTTTCTCCTTCCCCCAGCGAACACTGAAGCTTTCTTT.

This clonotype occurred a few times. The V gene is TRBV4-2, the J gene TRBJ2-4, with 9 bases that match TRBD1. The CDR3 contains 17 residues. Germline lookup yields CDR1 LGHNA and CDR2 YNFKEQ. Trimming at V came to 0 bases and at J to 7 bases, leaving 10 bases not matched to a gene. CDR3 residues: CASSQDRVTGGLNIQYF. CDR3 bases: TGTGCCAGCAGCCAAGACAGGGTGACAGGGGGACTGAACATTCAGTACTTC.

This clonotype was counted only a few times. The CDR3, as DNA: TGTGCCAGCAGTCTGGACACCGCCAATCAGCCCCAGCATTTT. This translates into CASSLDTANQPQHF. The gene calls are TRBV6-6 and TRBJ1-5; tentatively, D is TRBD1 (5 bases). The germline V gene has CDR1 MNHNY and CDR2 SVGAGI (reference sequence). V lost 5 bases to trimming and J lost 3 bases, with 11 bases between them. The CDR3 consists of 14 residues.

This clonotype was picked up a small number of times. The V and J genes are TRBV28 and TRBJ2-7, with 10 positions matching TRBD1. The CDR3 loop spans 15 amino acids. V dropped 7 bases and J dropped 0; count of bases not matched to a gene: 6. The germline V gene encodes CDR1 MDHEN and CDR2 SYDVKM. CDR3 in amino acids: CASKAGQGTSYEQYF. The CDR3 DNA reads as TGTGCCAGCAAGGCGGGACAGGGGACCTCCTACGAGCAGTACTTC.

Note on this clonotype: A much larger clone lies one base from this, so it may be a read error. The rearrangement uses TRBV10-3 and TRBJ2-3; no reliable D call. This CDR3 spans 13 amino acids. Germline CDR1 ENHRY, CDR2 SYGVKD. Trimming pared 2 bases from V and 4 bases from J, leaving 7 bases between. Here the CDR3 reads CAISEALADTQYF. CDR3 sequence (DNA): TGTGCCATCAGTGAGGCCCTCGCAGATACGCAGTATTTT.

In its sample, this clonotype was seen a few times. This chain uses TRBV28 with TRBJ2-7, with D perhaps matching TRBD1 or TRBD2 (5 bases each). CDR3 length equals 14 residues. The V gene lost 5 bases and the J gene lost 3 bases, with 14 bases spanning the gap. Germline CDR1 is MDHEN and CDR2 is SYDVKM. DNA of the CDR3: TGTGCCAGCAGTCCCGAGGGGATTAACTACGAGCAGTACTTC. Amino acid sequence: CASSPEGINYEQYF.

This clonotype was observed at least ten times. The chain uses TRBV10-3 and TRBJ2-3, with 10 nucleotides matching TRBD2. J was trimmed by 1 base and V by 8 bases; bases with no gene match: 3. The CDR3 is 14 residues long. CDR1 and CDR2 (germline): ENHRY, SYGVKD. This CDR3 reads CAIGGTSGTDTQYF. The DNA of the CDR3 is TGTGCCATCGGCGGGACTAGCGGCACAGATACGCAGTATTTT.

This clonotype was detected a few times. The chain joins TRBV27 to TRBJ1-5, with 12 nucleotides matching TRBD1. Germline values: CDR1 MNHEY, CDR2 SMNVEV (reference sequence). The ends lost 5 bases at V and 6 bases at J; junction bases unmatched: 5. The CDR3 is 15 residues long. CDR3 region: CASSRDRGPGQPQHF. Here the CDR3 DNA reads TGTGCCAGCAGTCGGGACAGGGGGCCCGGTCAGCCCCAGCATTTT.

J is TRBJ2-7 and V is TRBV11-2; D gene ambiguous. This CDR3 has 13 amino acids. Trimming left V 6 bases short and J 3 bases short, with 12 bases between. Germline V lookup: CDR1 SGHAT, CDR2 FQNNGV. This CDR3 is CASSSKGYYEQYF. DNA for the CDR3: TGTGCCAGCAGTTCAAAAGGTTACTACGAGCAGTACTTC.

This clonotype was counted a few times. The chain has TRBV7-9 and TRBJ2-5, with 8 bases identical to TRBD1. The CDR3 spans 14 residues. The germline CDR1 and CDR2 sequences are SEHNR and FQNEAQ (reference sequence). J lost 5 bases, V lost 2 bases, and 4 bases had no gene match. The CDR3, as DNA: TGTGCCAGCAGCTTATTGGACAGGGCGGAGACCCAGTACTTC. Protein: CASSLLDRAETQYF.

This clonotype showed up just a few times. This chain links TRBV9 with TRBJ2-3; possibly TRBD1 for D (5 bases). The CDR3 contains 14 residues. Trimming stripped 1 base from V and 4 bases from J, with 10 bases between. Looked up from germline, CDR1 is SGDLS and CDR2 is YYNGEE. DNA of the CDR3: TGTGCCAGCAGCGTAACAGGAGTAGCAGATACGCAGTATTTT. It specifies CASSVTGVADTQYF.

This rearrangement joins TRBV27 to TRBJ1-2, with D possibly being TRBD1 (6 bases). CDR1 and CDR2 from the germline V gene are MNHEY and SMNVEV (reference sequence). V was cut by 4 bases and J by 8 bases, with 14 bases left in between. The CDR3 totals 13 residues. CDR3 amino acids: CASSSTGPGGYTF. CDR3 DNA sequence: TGTGCCAGCAGTTCGACAGGTCCAGGGGGCTACACCTTC.

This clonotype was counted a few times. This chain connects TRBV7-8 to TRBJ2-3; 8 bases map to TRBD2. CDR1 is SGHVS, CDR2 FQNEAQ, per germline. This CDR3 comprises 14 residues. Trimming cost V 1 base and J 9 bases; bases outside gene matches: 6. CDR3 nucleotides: TGTGCCAGCAGCTTAGGAGGAGCGGGAGCGACGCAGTATTTT. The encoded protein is CASSLGGAGATQYF.

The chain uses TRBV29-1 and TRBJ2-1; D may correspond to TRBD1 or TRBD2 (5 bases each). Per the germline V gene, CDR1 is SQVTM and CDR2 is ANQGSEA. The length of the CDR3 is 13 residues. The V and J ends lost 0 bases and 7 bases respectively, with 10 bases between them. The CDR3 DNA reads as TGCAGCGTTGAAGATCGGGGCGGGAATGAGCAGTTCTTC. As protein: CSVEDRGGNEQFF.

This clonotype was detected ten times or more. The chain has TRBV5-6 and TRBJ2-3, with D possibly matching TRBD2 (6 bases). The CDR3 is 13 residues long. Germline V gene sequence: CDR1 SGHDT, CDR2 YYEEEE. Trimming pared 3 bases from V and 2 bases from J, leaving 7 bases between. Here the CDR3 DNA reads TGTGCCAGCAGCTGGGGGGACACAGATACGCAGTATTTT. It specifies CASSWGDTDTQYF.

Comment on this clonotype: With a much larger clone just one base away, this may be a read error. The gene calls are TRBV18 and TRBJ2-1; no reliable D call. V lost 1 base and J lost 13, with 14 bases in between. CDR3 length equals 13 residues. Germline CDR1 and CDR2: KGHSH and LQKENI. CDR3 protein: CASSPQHRETQFF. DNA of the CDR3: TGTGCCAGCTCACCACAGCACAGAGAGACCCAGTTCTTC.

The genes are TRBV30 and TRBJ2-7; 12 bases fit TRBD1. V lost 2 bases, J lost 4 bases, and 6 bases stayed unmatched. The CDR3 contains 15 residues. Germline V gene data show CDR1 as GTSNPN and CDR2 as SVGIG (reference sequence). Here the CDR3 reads CAWSNPGQGAYEQYF. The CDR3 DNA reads TGTGCCTGGAGTAACCCGGGACAGGGGGCGTACGAGCAGTACTTC.

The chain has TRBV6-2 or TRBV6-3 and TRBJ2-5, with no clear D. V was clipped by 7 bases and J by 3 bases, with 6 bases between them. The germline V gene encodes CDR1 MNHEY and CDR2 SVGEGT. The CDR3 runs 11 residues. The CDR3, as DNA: TGTGCCAGCAAGAATAAAGAGACCCAGTACTTC. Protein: CASKNKETQYF.

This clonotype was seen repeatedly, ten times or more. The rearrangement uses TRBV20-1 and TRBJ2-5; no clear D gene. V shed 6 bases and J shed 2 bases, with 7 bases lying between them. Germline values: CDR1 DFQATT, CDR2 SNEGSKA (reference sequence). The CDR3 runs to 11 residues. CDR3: CSARQQETQYF. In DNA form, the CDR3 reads TGCAGTGCCCGGCAACAAGAGACCCAGTACTTC.

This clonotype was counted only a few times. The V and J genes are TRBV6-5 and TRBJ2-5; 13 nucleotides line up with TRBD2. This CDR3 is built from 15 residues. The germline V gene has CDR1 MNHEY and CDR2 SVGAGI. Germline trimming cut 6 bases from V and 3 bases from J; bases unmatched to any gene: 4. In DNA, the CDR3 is TGTGCCAGCAGCCACGGACTAGCGGGAGAAGAGACCCAGTACTTC. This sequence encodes CASSHGLAGEETQYF.

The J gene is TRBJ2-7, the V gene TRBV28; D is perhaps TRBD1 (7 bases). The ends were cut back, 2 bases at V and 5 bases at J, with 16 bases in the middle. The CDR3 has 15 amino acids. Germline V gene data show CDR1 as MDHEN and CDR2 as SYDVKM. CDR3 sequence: CASSLGARGVDEQYF. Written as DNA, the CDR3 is TGTGCCAGCAGTTTAGGGGCCAGGGGGGTCGACGAGCAGTACTTC.